Following are 2 T cell receptor beta chains from one sample sequenced in a study of T cells in Graves' hyperthyroidism and ophthalmopathy. RNA transcripts were the template for amplifying TCR beta CDR3 regions. The TCR CDR3 was amplified in a first-round RT-PCR using the HTBI primer set. TCRdb redid the calling of the multiplex PCR reads with MiXCR, one entry per CDR3 protein. The data show under 450,000 distinct CDR3 sequences, around 16% seen once. Sequencing used blood. The receptors here all came from a woman younger than 30 with Graves' hyperthyroidism.

This clonotype was seen repeatedly, ten times or more. This rearrangement joins TRBV28 to TRBJ2-5; D gene uncertain. The CDR3 runs to 14 residues. V gave up 4 bases and J gave up 0 bases, with 9 bases separating them. Germline V gene data show CDR1 as MDHEN and CDR2 as SYDVKM. CDR3 in DNA: TGTGCCAGCAGTTATGGCACCAACCAAGAGACCCAGTACTTC. It is translated as CASSYGTNQETQYF.

The rearrangement uses TRBV29-1 and TRBJ1-3, with D perhaps matching TRBD1 (5 bases). The germline gives CDR1 SQVTM, CDR2 ANQGSEA. Between the trimmed V and J ends, which lost 7 bases and 0 bases, there was a span of 16 bases. The CDR3 has 15 residues. DNA for the CDR3: TGCAGCGCACGAGAGAACAGGTACTCTGGAAACACCATATATTTT. It specifies CSARENRYSGNTIYF.